This TCR beta chain derives from a study of shared clonotypes between healthy human individuals. Overall study context: Each donor contributed plates that comprised three CD4 naive, three CD4 memory, two CD8 naive and one CD8 memory. Study-level findings and limits: Estimated clonotype richness was generally higher in naive than memory subsets. Some naive CD4 clonotypes, 4.5% to 5.5%, turned up in common across a few donors.

On this clone itself: Its specificity is unknown.

Memory CD4+ cells were the fraction left after CD45RA+ naive selection. This table comes from immunoSEQ multiplex PCR, and its TCRdb copy is limited to in-frame clones, with some not included. The repertoire holds more than 2 million clones, with under 97% as singletons. The germline CDR1 and CDR2 sequences are MGHDK and SYGVNS. Trimming removed 1 base at V and 7 bases at J, with 11 bases between. CDR3 length: 15 residues. The specimen was naive CD4+ T cells sorted from blood. Subset reported: CD45RA+ positively selected. The chain recombines TRBV25-1 with TRBJ1-6; D might be TRBD1 (6 bases). The sequence came from a man between 18 and 29 years old in good health. The CDR3 nucleotides read TGTGCCAGCAGTGAATCGGGGGGGCGGAATTCACCCCTCCACTTT. Protein: CASSESGGRNSPLHF. The variable domain in full, completed from reference TRBV25-1 and TRBJ1-6, reads EADIYQTPRYLVIGTGKKITLECSQTMGHDKMYWYQQDPGMELHLIHYSYGVNSTEKGDLSSESTVSRIRTEHFPLTLESARPSHTSQYLCASSESGGRNSPLHFGNGTRLTVT.